The TCR beta chain under discussion was sequenced for a study of T-cell memory formation after mild COVID-19. Study-wide findings and caveats: Contracting clones from day 15 to 85 showed balanced CD4/CD8; later expanders favored CD4+. In pre-infection memory, a portion of responding clones appeared, which suggested that cross-reactive memory joined. Mostly located in CM and EM were contracting CD4+ clones, with contracting CD8+ clones located in EMRA.

The CDR3 length is 11 residues. Looked up from germline, CDR1 is SGHAT and CDR2 is FQNNGV. Employing constant-segment primers, 5'RACE generated TCR alpha and TCR beta cDNA libraries bearing sample barcodes and UMIs. TCRdb itself ran the 5' RACE reads through MiXCR, one entry per CDR3 protein. Of over 400,000 distinct CDR3 sequences listed, 20% to 25% were seen once; the top ten hold around 13%. As concerns this clonotype: Its specificity is not known. An end of the junction differs from the germline gene, which may be a read error.

What was sequenced was PBMCs or a T cell subset sorted from them (not recorded which). The rearrangement uses TRBV11-2 and TRBJ2-3; TRBD1 is a possible D gene (5 bases). The TCR was taken from an adult woman who had mild COVID-19 (a few samples of this study predate the infection). Cell type and time point are not known. The CDR3 region has the DNA TGTGCCAGCAGCTTAGAAAGGGGCATGTTCTTT. This codes for CASSLERGMFF. Based on the CDR3 plus reference TRBV11-2 and TRBJ2-3, the full variable domain is EAGVAQSPRYKIIEKRQSVAFWCNPISGHATLYWYQQILGQGPKLLIQFQNNGVVDDSQLPKDRFSAERLKGVDSTLKIQPAKLEDSAVYLCASSLERGMFFGPGTRLTVL.